This T cell receptor beta chain was found in a study of cytomegalovirus exposure and HLA in healthy donors. Whole-study context: The 90 to 150 validation repertoires used the same platform as the 666 first-cohort repertoires, a later analysis reported.

This clone was counted once. The antigen is unknown. CDR3 length: 16 residues. Per germline, CDR1 SGHDN and CDR2 FVKESK. The V segment lost 1 base and the J segment 6 bases; nucleotides outside the gene matches: 6. The protocol was immunoSEQ multiplex PCR, while the TCRdb copy is restricted to in-frame clones and leaves out a portion. The table records around 260,000 clones, less than 95% of them present only once. General study findings and limits: TCR beta chains numbering more than 150 were designated cytomegalovirus-associated. The tendency of first-cohort TCR clusters to co-occur in the 95 to 150 validation repertoires was the finding of a later analysis. While the bulk of TCR sequences proved rare, some public TCRs turned up in many donors.

The chain joins TRBV14 to TRBJ2-1; TRBD2 matches at 10 bases. Sequencing was performed on PBMCs. The TCR originated in a woman aged 25 to 39 in good health and CMV-seronegative. CDR3 in amino acids: CASSQVRTSGLNEQFF. The CDR3 coding sequence is TGTGCCAGCAGCCAAGTAAGGACTAGCGGCCTCAATGAGCAGTTCTTC.